Presented here are 13 T cell receptor beta chains from one specimen sequenced in a study of T cell responses to AZD1222 COVID-19 vaccine. Method: immunoSEQ multiplex PCR; TCRdb's copy keeps in-frame clones and lacks some. The table records about 260,000 clones, about 92% of them present only once. The source was peripheral blood, collected on day 0 of AZD1222 vaccination. These receptors originate from an adult in good health.

The chain is built from TRBV29-1 and TRBJ2-7; TRBD1 agrees at 7 bases. Per the germline V gene, CDR1 is SQVTM and CDR2 is ANQGSEA. This CDR3 has 12 residues. V lost 7 bases and J lost 2; bases outside the gene matches: 5. The CDR3 protein is CSARDSTYEQYF. CDR3 bases: TGCAGCGCCCGGGACAGTACCTACGAGCAGTACTTC.

The chain recombines TRBV29-1 with TRBJ1-1; D not certain. V lost 3 bases, J lost 5 bases, and 13 bases lay in between. The CDR3 has 13 residues. The germline CDR1 and CDR2 sequences are SQVTM and ANQGSEA. For the CDR3, the DNA is TGCAGCGTTGAGCCAACACGAGGAACTGAAGCTTTCTTT. This sequence encodes CSVEPTRGTEAFF.

The V and J genes are TRBV19 and TRBJ1-1, with D perhaps matching TRBD1 (5 bases). The CDR3 sequence is 14 residues long. Germline V lookup: CDR1 LNHDA, CDR2 SQIVND (reference sequence). V was trimmed by 2 bases and J by 1 base, leaving 8 bases between them. The CDR3 nucleotides are TGTGCCAGTAGTATAATTGGGGGGAACACTGAAGCTTTCTTT. Amino acids: CASSIIGGNTEAFF.

J is TRBJ2-3 and V is TRBV28, with TRBD1 matching over 8 bases. CDR1 and CDR2 from the germline V gene are MDHEN and SYDVKM. CDR3 size: 17 residues. J was trimmed by 4 bases and V by 3 bases; bases with no gene match: 12. The CDR3 loop is CASSFNFQGALADTQYF. CDR3 DNA: TGTGCCAGCAGTTTCAACTTTCAGGGGGCATTGGCAGATACGCAGTATTTT.

The chain has TRBV7-2 and TRBJ1-5; the D is unclear. The CDR3 totals 12 residues. Trimming removed 5 bases from V and 3 bases from J, with 5 bases in between. Per germline, CDR1 SGHTA and CDR2 FQGNSA. CDR3 protein: CASSPPNQPQHF. The CDR3 nucleotides are TGTGCCAGCAGCCCGCCCAATCAGCCCCAGCATTTT.

As DNA, the CDR3 is TGTGCCAGCAGCTTAGGCCGTGGAGGGGAGCTGTTTTTT. Residues: CASSLGRGGELFF. The V and J genes are TRBV11-1 and TRBJ2-2; D is undetermined. This CDR3 spans 13 amino acids. Germline CDR1 SGHAT, CDR2 FQDESV (reference sequence). V lost 1 base to trimming and J lost 8 bases, with 8 bases between them.

The J gene is TRBJ2-2, the V gene TRBV4-3, with 9 nucleotides matching TRBD2. Unmatched junction bases numbered 6, after V lost 1 base and J lost 6 bases. This CDR3 has 16 residues. Germline CDR1 reads LGHNA; CDR2 reads YSLEER. The CDR3 coding sequence is TGCGCCAGCAGCCAAGCTGGGCGGGAGGGCGCCGGGGAGCTGTTTTTT. Its protein product is CASSQAGREGAGELFF.

The CDR3 sequence is CASSPMLVAGVSTDTQYF. Written as DNA, the CDR3 is TGTGCCAGCTCACCAATGCTGGTAGCGGGGGTGTCCACAGATACGCAGTATTTT. This chain joins TRBV18 and TRBJ2-3; 9 bases fit TRBD2. Germline values: CDR1 KGHSH, CDR2 LQKENI. V lost 2 bases to trimming and J lost 2 bases; unmatched junction nucleotides: 11. The CDR3 length is 18 residues. The complete variable domain, with remaining parts taken from reference TRBV18 and TRBJ2-3, reads NAGVMQNPRHLVRRRGQEARLRCSPMKGHSHVYWYRQLPEEGLKFMVYLQKENIIDESGMPKERFSAEFPKEGPSILRIQQVVRGDSAAYFCASSPMLVAGVSTDTQYFGPGTRLTVL.

The chain employs TRBV29-1 and TRBJ1-2, with D maybe TRBD1 (6 bases). V was trimmed by 4 bases and J by 5 bases, leaving 11 bases between them. The CDR3 covers 12 residues. Germline CDR1 SQVTM, CDR2 ANQGSEA. The CDR3 protein is CSVGQGIYGYTF. As DNA, the CDR3 is TGCAGCGTTGGCCAGGGGATATATGGCTACACCTTC.

V usage is TRBV28 and J usage is TRBJ2-7, with 11 bases identical to TRBD2. This CDR3 contains 14 residues. Trimming cost V 6 bases and J 7 bases; bases outside gene matches: 8. Germline values: CDR1 MDHEN, CDR2 SYDVKM. For the CDR3, the DNA is TGTGCCAGCAGACCCACTAGCGGGAGAGGGGAGCAGTACTTC. This gives the protein CASRPTSGRGEQYF.

CDR3: CASSTGTANQPQHF. CDR3 coding DNA: TGTGCCAGCAGCACAGGGACAGCCAATCAGCCCCAGCATTTT. The chain combines TRBV5-5 with TRBJ1-5; 7 bases are shared with TRBD1. The CDR3 sequence is 14 residues long. CDR1 and CDR2 from the germline V gene are SGHKS and YYEKEE (reference sequence). Trimming at V came to 4 bases and at J to 3 bases, leaving 4 bases not matched to a gene.

The V gene is TRBV27, the J gene TRBJ2-7, with D possibly TRBD1 on 6 matching bases. This CDR3 comprises 14 residues. The V end lost 9 bases, the J end lost 3 bases, and 18 bases lay between the germline ends. Germline V gene lookup returns CDR1 MNHEY and CDR2 SMNVEV (reference sequence). CDR3 protein: CASALENRVYEQYF. The CDR3 nucleotides read TGTGCCAGTGCATTAGAGAACAGGGTCTACGAGCAGTACTTC.

This clone was seen a single time. The V and J genes are TRBV18 and TRBJ1-3; D ambiguous. In germline, CDR1 is KGHSH, CDR2 LQKENI. This CDR3 region has 17 residues. Trimming pared 0 bases from V and 0 bases from J, leaving 12 bases between. This CDR3 is CASSPPNSLFSGNTIYF. Here the CDR3 DNA reads TGTGCCAGCTCACCACCGAACAGCTTATTCTCTGGAAACACCATATATTTT.